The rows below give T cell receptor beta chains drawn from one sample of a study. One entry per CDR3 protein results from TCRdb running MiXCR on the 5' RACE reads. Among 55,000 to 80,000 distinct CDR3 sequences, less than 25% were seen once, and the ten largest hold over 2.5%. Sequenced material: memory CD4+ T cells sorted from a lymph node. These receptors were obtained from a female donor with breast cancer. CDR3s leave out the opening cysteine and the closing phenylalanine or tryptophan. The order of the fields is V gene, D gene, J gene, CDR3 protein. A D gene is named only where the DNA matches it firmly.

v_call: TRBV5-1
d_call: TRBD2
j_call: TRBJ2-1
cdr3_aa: ASSSDPGGPGEQF

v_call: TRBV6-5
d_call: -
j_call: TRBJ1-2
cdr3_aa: ASSSQGVYGYT

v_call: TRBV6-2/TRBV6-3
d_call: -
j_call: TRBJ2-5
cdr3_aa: ASSLTGETQY

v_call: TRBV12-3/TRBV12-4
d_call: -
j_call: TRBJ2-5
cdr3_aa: ASTRRSRLKRKETQY

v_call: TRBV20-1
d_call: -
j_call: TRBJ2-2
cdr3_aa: SARDSKTPNTGELF

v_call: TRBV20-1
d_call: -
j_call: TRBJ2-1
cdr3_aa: SARSFSGPYNEQF

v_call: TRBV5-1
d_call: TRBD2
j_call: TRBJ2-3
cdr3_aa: ASSSGTSGHSTDTQY

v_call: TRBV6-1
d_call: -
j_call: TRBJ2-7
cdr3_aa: ASNGVPISYEQY

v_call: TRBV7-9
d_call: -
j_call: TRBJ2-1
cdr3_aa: ASSNEGAWDEQF

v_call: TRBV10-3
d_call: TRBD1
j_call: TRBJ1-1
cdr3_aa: AISKTDRDTEAF

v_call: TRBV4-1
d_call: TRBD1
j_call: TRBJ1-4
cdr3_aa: ASSQVLSRDRDEKLF

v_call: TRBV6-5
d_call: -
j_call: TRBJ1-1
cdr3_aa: ASRVQGSTEAF

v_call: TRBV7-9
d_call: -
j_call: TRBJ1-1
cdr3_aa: ASSASVSMNTEAF

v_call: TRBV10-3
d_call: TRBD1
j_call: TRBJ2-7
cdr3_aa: AIGQGSNEQY

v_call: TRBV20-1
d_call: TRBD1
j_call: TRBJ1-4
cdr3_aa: SARDGTASNEKLF

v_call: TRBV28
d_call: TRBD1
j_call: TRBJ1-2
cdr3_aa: ASSRQGLGYA

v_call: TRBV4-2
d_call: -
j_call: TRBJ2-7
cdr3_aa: ASSQDSRGEREQY

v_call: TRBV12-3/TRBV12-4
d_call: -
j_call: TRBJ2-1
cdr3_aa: ASSRQLANEQF

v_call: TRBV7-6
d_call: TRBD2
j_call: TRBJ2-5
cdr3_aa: ASSLKGSGRWGVQETQY

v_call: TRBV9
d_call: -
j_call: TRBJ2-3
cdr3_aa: ASSVVPNQPDTQY

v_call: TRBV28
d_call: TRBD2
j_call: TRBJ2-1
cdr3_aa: ASSSPAGVGDEQF

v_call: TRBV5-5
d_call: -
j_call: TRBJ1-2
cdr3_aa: ASSLLNTLGYT

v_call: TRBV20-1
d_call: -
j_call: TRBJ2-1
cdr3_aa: SARLRTLSEQF

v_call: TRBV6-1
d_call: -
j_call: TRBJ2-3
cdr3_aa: ASSPGGSADTQY

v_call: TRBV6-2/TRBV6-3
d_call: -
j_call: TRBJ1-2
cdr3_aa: ASSYPWDYGYT

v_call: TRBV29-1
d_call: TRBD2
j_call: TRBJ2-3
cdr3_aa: SVAGSGRGTDTQY

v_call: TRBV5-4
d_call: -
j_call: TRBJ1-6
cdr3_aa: ASSSDESFYNSPLH

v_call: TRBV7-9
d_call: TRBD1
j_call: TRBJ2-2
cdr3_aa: ASSLHRGSNTGELF

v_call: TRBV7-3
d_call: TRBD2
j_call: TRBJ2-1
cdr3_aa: ASSTTASGRRF

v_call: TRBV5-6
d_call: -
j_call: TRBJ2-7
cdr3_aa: ASSLGQTTQY

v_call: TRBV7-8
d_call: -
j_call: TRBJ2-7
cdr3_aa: ASSFGQVYEQY

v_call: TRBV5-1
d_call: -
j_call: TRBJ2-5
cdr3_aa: ASSLGSLQETQY

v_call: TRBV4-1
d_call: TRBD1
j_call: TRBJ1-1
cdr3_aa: ASSQGQGGTGLTEAF

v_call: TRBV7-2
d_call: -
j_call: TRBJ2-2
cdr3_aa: ASSLVGGDTGELF

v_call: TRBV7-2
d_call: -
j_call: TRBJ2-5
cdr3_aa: AAGAGGTETPY

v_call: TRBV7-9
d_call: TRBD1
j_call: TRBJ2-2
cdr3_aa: ASSPPRQGRNTGELF

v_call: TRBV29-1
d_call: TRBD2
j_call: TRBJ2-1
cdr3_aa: SVWTSGRASSGGVQF

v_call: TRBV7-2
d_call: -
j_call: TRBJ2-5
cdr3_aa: ASSLAPGSDQY

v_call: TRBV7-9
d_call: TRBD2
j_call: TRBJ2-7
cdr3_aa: ASSLRVAGGHEQY

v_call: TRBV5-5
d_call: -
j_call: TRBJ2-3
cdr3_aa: ASSLVRASSTDTQY

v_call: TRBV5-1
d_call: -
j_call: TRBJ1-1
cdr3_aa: ASSLMAANTEAF

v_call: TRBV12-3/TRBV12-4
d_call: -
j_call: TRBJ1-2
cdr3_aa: ASTPGRGYGYT

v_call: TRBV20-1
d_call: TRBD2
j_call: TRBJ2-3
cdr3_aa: SASMIAGNTDTQY

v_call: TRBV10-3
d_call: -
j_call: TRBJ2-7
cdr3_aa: AISESGTGYEQY

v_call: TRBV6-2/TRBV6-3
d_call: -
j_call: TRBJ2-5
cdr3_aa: ASSSRPLETQY

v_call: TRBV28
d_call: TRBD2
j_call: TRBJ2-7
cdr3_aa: ASSPLAGGSKQY

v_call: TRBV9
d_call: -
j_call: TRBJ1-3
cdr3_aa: ASSAGADSGNTIY

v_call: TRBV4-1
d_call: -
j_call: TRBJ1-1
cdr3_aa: ASLPGYGADMNTEAF

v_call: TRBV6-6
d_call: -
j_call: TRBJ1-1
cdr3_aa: ASSPWLNTEAF

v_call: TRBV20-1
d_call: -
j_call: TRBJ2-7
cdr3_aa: SASDGFGMGYYEQY

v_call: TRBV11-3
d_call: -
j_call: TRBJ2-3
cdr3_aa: ASSLAGPVDHTQY

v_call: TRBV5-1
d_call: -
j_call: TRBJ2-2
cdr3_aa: ASRWTQRGGELF

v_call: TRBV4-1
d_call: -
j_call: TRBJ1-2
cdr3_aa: ASSQVGGDGYT